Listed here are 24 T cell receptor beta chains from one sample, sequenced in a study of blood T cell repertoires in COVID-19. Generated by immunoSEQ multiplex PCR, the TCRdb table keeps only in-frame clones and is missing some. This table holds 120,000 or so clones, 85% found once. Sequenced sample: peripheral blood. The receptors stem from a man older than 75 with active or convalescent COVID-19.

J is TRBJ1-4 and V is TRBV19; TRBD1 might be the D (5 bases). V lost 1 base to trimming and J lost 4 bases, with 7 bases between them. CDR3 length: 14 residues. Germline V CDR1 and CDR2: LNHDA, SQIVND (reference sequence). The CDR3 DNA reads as TGTGCCAGTAGTATAGCAGGGCGTAATGAAAAACTGTTTTTT. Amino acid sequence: CASSIAGRNEKLFF.

CDR3 region: CASSRTGGASEAFF. CDR3 bases: TGTGCCAGCTCCCGAACAGGGGGCGCGTCTGAAGCTTTCTTT. V usage is TRBV18 and J usage is TRBJ1-1; 9 positions match TRBD1. The CDR3 is 14 amino acids. V dropped 6 bases and J dropped 6; count of bases not matched to a gene: 8. From germline, CDR1 is KGHSH and CDR2 LQKENI.

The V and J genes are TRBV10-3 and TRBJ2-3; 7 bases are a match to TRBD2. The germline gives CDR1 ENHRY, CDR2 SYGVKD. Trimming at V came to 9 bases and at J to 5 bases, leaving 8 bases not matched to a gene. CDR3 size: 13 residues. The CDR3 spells CAISGNGKDTQYF. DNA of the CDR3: TGTGCCATAAGCGGGAATGGCAAAGATACGCAGTATTTT.

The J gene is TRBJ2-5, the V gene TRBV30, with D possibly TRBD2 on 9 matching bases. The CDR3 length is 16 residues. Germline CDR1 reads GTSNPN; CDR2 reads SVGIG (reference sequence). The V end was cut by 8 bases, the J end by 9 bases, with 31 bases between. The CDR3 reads CAVTGAISASGESQYF. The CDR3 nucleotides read TGTGCCGTGACAGGGGCAATCTCCGCTAGCGGGGAGTCCCAGTACTTC.

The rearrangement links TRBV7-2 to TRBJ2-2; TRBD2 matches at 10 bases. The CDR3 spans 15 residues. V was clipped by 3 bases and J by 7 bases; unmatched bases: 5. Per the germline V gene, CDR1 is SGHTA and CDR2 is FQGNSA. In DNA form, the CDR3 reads TGTGCCAGCAGCTTGCCTAGCGGGAGTGGCGGGGAGCTGTTTTTT. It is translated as CASSLPSGSGGELFF.

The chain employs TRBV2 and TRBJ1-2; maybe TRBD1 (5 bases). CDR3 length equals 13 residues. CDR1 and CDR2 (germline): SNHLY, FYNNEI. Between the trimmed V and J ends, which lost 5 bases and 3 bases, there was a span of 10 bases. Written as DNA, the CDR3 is TGTGCCAGCAGTAGGACACCGGACTATGGCTACACCTTC. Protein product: CASSRTPDYGYTF.

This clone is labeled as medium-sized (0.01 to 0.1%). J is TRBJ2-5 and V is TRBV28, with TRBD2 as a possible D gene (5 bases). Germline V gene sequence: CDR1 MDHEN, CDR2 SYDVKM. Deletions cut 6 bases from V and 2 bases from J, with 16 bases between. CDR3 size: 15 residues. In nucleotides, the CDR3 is TGTGCCAGCAGCCTCGGCGGGTCTCTACAAGAGACCCAGTACTTC. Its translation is CASSLGGSLQETQYF.

This CDR3 reads CAGQGAGELFF. Here the CDR3 DNA reads TGTGCCGGACAGGGGGCCGGGGAGCTGTTTTTT. This chain joins TRBV30 and TRBJ2-2; 10 bases agree with TRBD1. This CDR3 region has 11 residues. CDR1 and CDR2 from the germline V gene are GTSNPN and SVGIG (reference sequence). V was clipped by 8 bases and J by 6 bases; unmatched bases: 0.

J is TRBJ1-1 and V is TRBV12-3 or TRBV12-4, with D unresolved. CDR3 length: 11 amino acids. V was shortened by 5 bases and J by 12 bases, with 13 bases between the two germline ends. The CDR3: CASSRSRVTFF. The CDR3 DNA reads TGTGCCAGCAGTAGGTCGAGGGTTACTTTCTTT.

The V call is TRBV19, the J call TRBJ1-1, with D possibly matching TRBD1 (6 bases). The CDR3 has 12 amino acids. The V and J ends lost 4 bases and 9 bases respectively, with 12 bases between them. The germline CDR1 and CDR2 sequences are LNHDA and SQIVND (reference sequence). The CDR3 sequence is CASSRAGAKAFF. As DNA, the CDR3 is TGTGCCAGTAGTAGGGCAGGGGCCAAAGCTTTCTTT. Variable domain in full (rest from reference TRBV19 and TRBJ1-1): DGGITQSPKYLFRKEGQNVTLSCEQNLNHDAMYWYRQDPGQGLRLIYYSQIVNDFQKGDIAEGYSVSREKKESFPLTVTSAQKNPTAFYLCASSRAGAKAFFGQGTRLTVV.

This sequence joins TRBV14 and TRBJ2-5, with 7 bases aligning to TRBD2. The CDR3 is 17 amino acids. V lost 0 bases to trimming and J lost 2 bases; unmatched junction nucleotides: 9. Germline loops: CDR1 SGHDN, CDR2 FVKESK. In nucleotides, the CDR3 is TGTGCCAGCAGCCAAGATTTTGTGGCTAGCGGACAAGAGACCCAGTACTTC. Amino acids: CASSQDFVASGQETQYF.

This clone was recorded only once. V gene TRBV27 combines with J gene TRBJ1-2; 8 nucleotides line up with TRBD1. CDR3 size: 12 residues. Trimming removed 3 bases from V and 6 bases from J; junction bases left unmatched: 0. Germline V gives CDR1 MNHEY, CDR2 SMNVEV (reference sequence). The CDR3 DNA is TGTGCCAGCAGTTTGACAGGGGATGGCTACACCTTC. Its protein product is CASSLTGDGYTF.

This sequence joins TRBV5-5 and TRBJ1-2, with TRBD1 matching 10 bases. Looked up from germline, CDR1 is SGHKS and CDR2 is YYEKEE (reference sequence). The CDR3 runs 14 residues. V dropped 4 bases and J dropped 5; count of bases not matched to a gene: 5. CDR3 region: CASSQRTGGYGYTF. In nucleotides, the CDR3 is TGTGCCAGCAGCCAGAGGACAGGGGGATATGGCTACACCTTC.

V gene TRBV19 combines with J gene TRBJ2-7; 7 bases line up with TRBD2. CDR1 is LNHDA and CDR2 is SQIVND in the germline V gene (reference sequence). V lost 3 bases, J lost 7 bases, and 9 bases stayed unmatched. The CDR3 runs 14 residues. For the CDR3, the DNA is TGTGCCAGTAGTATCACCCAAAGCGGGATTGAGCAGTACTTC. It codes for CASSITQSGIEQYF.

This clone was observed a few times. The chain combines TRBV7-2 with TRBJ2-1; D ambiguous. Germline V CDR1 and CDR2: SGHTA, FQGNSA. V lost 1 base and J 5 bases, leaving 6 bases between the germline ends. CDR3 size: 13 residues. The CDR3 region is CASSLGTNNEQFF. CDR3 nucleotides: TGTGCCAGCAGCTTAGGCACTAACAATGAGCAGTTCTTC. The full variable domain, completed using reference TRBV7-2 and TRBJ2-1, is GAGVSQSPSNKVTEKGKDVELRCDPISGHTALYWYRQSLGQGLEFLIYFQGNSAPDKSGLPSDRFSAERTGGSVSTLTIQRTQQEDSAVYLCASSLGTNNEQFFGPGTRLTVL.

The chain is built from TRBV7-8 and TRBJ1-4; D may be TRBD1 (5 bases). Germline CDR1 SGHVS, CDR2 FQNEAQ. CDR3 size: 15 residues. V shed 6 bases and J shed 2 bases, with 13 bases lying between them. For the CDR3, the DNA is TGTGCCAGCAGTCGCTCAGGGTACACTAATGAAAAACTGTTTTTT. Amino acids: CASSRSGYTNEKLFF.

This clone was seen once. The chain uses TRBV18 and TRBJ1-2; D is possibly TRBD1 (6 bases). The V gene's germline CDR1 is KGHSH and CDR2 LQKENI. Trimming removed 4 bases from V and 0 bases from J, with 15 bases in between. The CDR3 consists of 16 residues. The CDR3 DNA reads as TGTGCCAGCTCACTCGGAACAGGGAGAACTAACTATGGCTACACCTTC. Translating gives CASSLGTGRTNYGYTF. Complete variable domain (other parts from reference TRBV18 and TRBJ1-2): NAGVMQNPRHLVRRRGQEARLRCSPMKGHSHVYWYRQLPEEGLKFMVYLQKENIIDESGMPKERFSAEFPKEGPSILRIQQVVRGDSAAYFCASSLGTGRTNYGYTFGSGTRLTVV.

CDR3 residues: CASSEWAVLFF. The DNA of the CDR3 is TGTGCCAGCAGTGAGTGGGCCGTACTGTTTTTT. The rearrangement links TRBV2 to TRBJ1-4, with no clear D. Germline V gives CDR1 SNHLY, CDR2 FYNNEI. Between the trimmed V and J ends, which lost 3 bases and 13 bases, there was a span of 9 bases. The CDR3 has 11 amino acids.

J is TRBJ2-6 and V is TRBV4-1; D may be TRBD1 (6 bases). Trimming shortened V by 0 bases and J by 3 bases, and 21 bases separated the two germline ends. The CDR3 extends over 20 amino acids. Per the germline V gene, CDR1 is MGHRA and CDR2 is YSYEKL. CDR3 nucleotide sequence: TGCGCCAGCAGCCAAGACCCAAACAGGGCCCCGGATTATGGGGCCAACGTCCTGACTTTC. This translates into CASSQDPNRAPDYGANVLTF.

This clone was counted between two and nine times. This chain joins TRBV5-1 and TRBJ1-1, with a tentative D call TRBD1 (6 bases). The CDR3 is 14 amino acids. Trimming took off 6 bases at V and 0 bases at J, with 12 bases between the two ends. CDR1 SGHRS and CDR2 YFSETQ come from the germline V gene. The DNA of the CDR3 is TGCGCCAGCAACCAGGGACAATTGAACACTGAAGCTTTCTTT. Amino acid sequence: CASNQGQLNTEAFF.

The CDR3 sequence is CASSVGDRGYGYTF. The CDR3 coding sequence is TGTGCCAGCAGCGTAGGCGACAGAGGCTATGGCTACACCTTC. The chain joins TRBV9 to TRBJ1-2; a weak D match, TRBD1 (5 bases). Germline CDR1 reads SGDLS; CDR2 reads YYNGEE. V was pared by 0 bases and J by 4 bases, with 10 bases between. The CDR3 loop spans 14 amino acids.

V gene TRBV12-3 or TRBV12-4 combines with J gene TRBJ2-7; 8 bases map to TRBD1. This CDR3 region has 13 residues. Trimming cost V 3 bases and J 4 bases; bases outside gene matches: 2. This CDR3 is CASSFDRGYEQYF. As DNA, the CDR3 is TGTGCCAGCAGTTTCGACAGGGGTTACGAGCAGTACTTC.

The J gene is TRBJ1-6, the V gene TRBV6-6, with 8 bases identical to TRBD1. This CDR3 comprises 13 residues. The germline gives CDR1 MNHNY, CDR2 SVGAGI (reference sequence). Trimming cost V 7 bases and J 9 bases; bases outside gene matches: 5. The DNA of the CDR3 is TGTGCCAGCACCCCGACAGGGGCTTCACCCCTCCACTTT. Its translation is CASTPTGASPLHF.

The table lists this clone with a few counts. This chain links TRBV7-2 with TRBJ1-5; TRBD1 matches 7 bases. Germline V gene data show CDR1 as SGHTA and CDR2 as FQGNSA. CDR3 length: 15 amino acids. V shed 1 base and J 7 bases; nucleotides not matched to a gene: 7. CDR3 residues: CASSLVDRVGQPQHF. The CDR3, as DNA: TGTGCCAGCAGCTTAGTTGACAGGGTGGGGCAGCCCCAGCATTTT.